This T cell receptor beta chain was profiled in a study of cytomegalovirus exposure and HLA in healthy donors. Study-wide background: In a later analysis, the roughly 130 validation repertoires were reported to have used the same platform as the approximately 690 first-cohort repertoires.

Trimming removed 2 bases at V and 1 base at J, with 11 bases between. The V gene's germline CDR1 is MDHEN and CDR2 SYDVKM. The CDR3 sequence is 15 residues long. Separate from the roughly 700-subject first cohort was the roughly 120-subject validation cohort, to which the donors belonged. Repertoires were generated with immunoSEQ multiplex PCR, while TCRdb's copy carries only in-frame clones and drops some. The repertoire holds over 100,000 clones, with about nine tenths as singletons. The chain employs TRBV28 and TRBJ1-1, with D hard to call. This sequence was found in a woman in her late teens or twenties in good health and CMV-seronegative. What was sequenced was PBMCs. The CDR3, as DNA: TGTGCCAGCAGTTTAGTGAGGGTTGGGAACACTGAAGCTTTCTTT. Protein sequence: CASSLVRVGNTEAFF.